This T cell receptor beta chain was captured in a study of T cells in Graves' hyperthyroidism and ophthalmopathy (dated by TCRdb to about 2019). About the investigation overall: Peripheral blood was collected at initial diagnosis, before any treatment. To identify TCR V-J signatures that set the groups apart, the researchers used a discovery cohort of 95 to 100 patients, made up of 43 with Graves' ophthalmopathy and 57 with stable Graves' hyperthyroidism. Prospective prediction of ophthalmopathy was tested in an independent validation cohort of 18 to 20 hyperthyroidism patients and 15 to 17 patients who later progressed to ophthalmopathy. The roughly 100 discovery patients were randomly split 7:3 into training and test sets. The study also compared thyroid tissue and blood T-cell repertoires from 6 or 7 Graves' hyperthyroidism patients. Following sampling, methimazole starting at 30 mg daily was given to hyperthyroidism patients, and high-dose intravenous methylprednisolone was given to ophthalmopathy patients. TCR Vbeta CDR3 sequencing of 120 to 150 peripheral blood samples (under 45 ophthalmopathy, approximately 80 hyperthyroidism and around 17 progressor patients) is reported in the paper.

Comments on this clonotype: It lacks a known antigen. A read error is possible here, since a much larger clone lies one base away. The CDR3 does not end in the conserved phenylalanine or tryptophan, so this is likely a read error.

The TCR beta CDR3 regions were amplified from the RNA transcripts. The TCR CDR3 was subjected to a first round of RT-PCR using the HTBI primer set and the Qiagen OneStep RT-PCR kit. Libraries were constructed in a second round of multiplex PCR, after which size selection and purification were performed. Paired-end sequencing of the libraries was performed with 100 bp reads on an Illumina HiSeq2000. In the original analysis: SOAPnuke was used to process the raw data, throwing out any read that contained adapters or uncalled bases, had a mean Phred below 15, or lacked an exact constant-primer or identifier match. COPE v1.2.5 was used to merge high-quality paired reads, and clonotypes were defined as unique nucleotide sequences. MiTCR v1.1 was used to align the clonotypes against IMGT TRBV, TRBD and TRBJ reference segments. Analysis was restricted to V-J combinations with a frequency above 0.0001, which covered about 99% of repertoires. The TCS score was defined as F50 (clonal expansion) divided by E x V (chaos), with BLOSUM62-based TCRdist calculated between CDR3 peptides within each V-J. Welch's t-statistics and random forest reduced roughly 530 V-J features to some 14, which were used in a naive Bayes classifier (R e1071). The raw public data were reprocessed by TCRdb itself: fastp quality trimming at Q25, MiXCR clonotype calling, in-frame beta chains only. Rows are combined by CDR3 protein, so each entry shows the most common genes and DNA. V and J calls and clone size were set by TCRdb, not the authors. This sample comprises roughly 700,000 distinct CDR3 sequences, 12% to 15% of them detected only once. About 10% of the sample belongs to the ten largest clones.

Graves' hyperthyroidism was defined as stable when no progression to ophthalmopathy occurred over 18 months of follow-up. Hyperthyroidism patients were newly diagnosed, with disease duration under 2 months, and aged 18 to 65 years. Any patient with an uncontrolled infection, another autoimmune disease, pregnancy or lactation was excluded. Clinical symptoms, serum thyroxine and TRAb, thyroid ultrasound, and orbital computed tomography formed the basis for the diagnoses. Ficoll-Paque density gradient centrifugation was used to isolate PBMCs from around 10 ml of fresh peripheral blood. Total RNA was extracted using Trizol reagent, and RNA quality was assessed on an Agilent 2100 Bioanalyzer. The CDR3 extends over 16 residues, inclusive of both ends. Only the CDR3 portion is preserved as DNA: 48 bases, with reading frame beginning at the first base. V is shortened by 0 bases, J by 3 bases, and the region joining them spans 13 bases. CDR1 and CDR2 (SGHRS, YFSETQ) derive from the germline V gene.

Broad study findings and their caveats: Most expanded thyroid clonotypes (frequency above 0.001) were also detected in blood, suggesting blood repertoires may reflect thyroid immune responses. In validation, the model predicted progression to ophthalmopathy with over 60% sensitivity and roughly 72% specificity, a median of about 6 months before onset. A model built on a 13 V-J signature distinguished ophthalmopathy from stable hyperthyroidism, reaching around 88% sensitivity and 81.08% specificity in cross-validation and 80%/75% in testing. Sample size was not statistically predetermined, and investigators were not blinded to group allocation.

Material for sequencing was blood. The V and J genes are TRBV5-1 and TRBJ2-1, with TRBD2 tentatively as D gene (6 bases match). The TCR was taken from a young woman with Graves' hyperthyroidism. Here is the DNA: TGCGCCAGCAGCTTGGTGGCGGGAAGGGTCTACAATGAGCAGTTCGTC. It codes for CASSLVAGRVYNEQFV.